One and the same sample provided the 28 T cell receptor beta chains below, sequenced in a study of blood T cell repertoires in COVID-19. Here immunoSEQ multiplex PCR was the method, and the copy in TCRdb shows in-frame clones only, minus some. The sample lists about 300,000 clones; about 90% were seen once. Sequenced sample: PBMCs or T cells enriched from blood (not recorded which). These receptors were obtained from a woman aged 45-65 years who had been exposed to COVID-19.

The rearrangement uses TRBV28 and TRBJ1-3, with a tentative D call TRBD1 (6 bases). Deletions cut 4 bases from V and 4 bases from J, with 11 bases between. The CDR3 loop spans 14 amino acids. Germline V lookup: CDR1 MDHEN, CDR2 SYDVKM. As DNA, the CDR3 is TGTGCCAGCAGTTGGGGGGGCGCCGGAAACACCATATATTTT. Amino acids: CASSWGGAGNTIYF.

The rearrangement links TRBV20-1 to TRBJ1-2; no definite D call. This CDR3 spans 14 amino acids. Trimming stripped 3 bases from V and 7 bases from J, with 18 bases between. Germline CDR1 is DFQATT and CDR2 is SNEGSKA (reference sequence). In DNA, the CDR3 is TGCAGTGCTAGTGACGGTCGGCTCAGGTCTGGCTACACCTTC. As protein: CSASDGRLRSGYTF.

V is TRBV10-3 and J is TRBJ1-1; unclear D gene. The germline gives CDR1 ENHRY, CDR2 SYGVKD. V lost 11 bases and J lost 1, with 20 bases in between. The length of the CDR3 is 15 residues. The CDR3 loop reads CAAQGGEAANTEAFF. CDR3 bases: TGTGCCGCCCAAGGAGGCGAAGCCGCGAACACTGAAGCTTTCTTT.

This chain uses TRBV6-4 with TRBJ2-1, with 7 bases matching TRBD1. The CDR3 is made up of 14 amino acids. CDR1 and CDR2 from the germline V gene are MRHNA and SNTAGT. V was pared by 4 bases and J by 10 bases, with 10 bases of the junction left unmatched. The CDR3, as DNA: TGTGCCAGCAGTGCCGACAGGGTTGCAGGAGAGCAGTTCTTC. Encoded protein: CASSADRVAGEQFF.

The chain uses TRBV2 and TRBJ1-1; the D is unclear. This CDR3 region has 11 residues. CDR1 and CDR2 (germline): SNHLY, FYNNEI. Trimming shortened V by 10 bases and J by 3 bases, and 9 bases separated the two germline ends. The CDR3, as DNA: TGTGCCACCGAGGGCCACACTGAAGCTTTCTTT. Protein product: CATEGHTEAFF.

This clone was seen ten or more times. This chain connects TRBV6-1 to TRBJ2-2; 12 bases fit TRBD2. Germline lookup yields CDR1 MNHNS and CDR2 SASEGT. The CDR3 is 15 residues long. The V and J ends lost 2 bases and 6 bases, in that order; junction bases with no gene match: 1. This CDR3 is CASSELAGGPGELFF. CDR3 DNA sequence: TGTGCCAGCAGTGAACTAGCGGGGGGGCCCGGGGAGCTGTTTTTT.

The chain employs TRBV28 and TRBJ1-3, with 8 bases that match TRBD1. The length of the CDR3 is 14 residues. V lost 5 bases and J lost 2; bases outside the gene matches: 2. Germline loops: CDR1 MDHEN, CDR2 SYDVKM. This chain's CDR3 is CASSPTGAGNTIYF. In DNA form, the CDR3 reads TGTGCCAGCAGTCCGACAGGGGCTGGAAACACCATATATTTT.

This clone appeared once. The CDR3 protein is CASQIRGRGYGYTF. CDR3 sequence (DNA): TGTGCCAGCCAAATTCGGGGCAGGGGCTATGGCTACACCTTC. The rearrangement links TRBV19 to TRBJ1-2; a possible D gene is TRBD1 (6 bases). Between the trimmed V and J ends, which lost 9 bases and 4 bases, there was a span of 18 bases. The CDR3 has 14 residues. From germline, CDR1 is LNHDA and CDR2 SQIVND (reference sequence).

V and J are TRBV7-2 and TRBJ2-5, with D tentatively TRBD1 (5 bases). CDR1 and CDR2 (germline): SGHTA, FQGNSA. V lost 5 bases and J lost 0, with 10 bases in between. The CDR3 length is 14 residues. The CDR3 protein is CASSPDSNQETQYF. In DNA, the CDR3 is TGTGCCAGCAGCCCAGACAGTAACCAAGAGACCCAGTACTTC.

CDR3 nucleotide sequence: TGTGCCAGCAGCTTGAACACCGGGACAGGGACCGGGGAGCTGTTTTTT. It encodes CASSLNTGTGTGELFF. This rearrangement joins TRBV5-4 to TRBJ2-2, with 9 nucleotides matching TRBD1. The CDR3 extends over 16 amino acids. V lost 1 base and J lost 5; bases outside the gene matches: 6. The V gene's germline CDR1 is SGHNT and CDR2 YYREEE (reference sequence).

The chain uses TRBV28 and TRBJ2-2; D not resolved. Trimming stripped 7 bases from V and 1 base from J, with 4 bases between. CDR1 and CDR2 from the germline V gene are MDHEN and SYDVKM. This CDR3 is 12 amino acids long. CDR3: CASNKNTGELFF. CDR3 DNA sequence: TGTGCCAGCAACAAGAACACCGGGGAGCTGTTTTTT.

V and J are TRBV19 and TRBJ2-7, with D maybe TRBD1 (5 bases). This CDR3 spans 15 amino acids. Trimming took off 1 base at V and 3 bases at J, with 13 bases between the two ends. Germline CDR1 is LNHDA and CDR2 is SQIVND (reference sequence). The CDR3 sequence: CASSIADRPIYEQYF. CDR3 nucleotides: TGTGCCAGTAGTATAGCTGACAGACCCATCTACGAGCAGTACTTC.

V and J are TRBV5-4 and TRBJ2-1; D not resolved. The CDR3 is made up of 14 amino acids. V was trimmed by 1 base and J by 7 bases, leaving 12 bases between them. CDR1 and CDR2 from the germline V gene are SGHNT and YYREEE (reference sequence). The CDR3 bases are TGTGCCAGCAGCTTGTACGAAAAAGCAAATGAGCAGTTCTTC. Encoded protein: CASSLYEKANEQFF. The variable domain in full, with the rest retrieved from reference TRBV5-4 and TRBJ2-1, is ETGVTQSPTHLIKTRGQQVTLRCSSQSGHNTVSWYQQALGQGPQFIFQYYREEENGRGNFPPRFSGLQFPNYSSELNVNALELDDSALYLCASSLYEKANEQFFGPGTRLTVL.

This clone came up a few times. The chain combines TRBV10-3 with TRBJ1-5; D unclear. CDR3 size: 14 residues. The V end was cut by 4 bases, the J end by 6 bases, with 13 bases between. The germline CDR1 and CDR2 sequences are ENHRY and SYGVKD. CDR3 region: CAISVHKSGQPQHF. The CDR3 nucleotides read TGTGCCATCAGTGTCCACAAGAGCGGTCAGCCCCAGCATTTT.

The gene calls are TRBV19 and TRBJ2-4; 8 bases line up with TRBD2. V gave up 6 bases and J gave up 9 bases; unmatched junction bases: 19. In germline, CDR1 is LNHDA, CDR2 SQIVND (reference sequence). The CDR3 has 17 residues. The CDR3 reads CASRPNHPGEAGGIQYF. CDR3 sequence (DNA): TGTGCCAGTAGACCAAACCATCCGGGTGAGGCGGGGGGCATTCAGTACTTC.

The V and J genes are TRBV18 and TRBJ1-5; 8 bases align to TRBD1. This CDR3 region has 16 residues. Losses at the gene ends were 2 bases for V and 4 bases for J; bases not matched to a gene: 7. Germline V lookup: CDR1 KGHSH, CDR2 LQKENI. The CDR3 sequence is CASSPGDRGANQPQHF. CDR3 nucleotide sequence: TGTGCCAGCTCACCAGGTGACAGGGGAGCTAATCAGCCCCAGCATTTT.

The rearrangement links TRBV18 to TRBJ1-1; 10 nucleotides align to TRBD1. CDR3 length: 16 residues. V lost 3 bases and J lost 11; bases outside the gene matches: 15. Germline values: CDR1 KGHSH, CDR2 LQKENI. CDR3 sequence: CASSPSGQGPLYGAFF. The CDR3 nucleotides are TGTGCCAGCTCACCCTCGGGACAGGGGCCGCTTTACGGGGCTTTCTTT.

About this clone itself: At one end the junction does not follow the germline gene, possibly because of a read error. V is TRBV11-3 and J is TRBJ2-7; D is perhaps TRBD1 (6 bases). Germline CDR1 and CDR2: SGHNT and YENEEA. The CDR3 consists of 14 residues. CDR3 bases: TGTGCCAGCAGCCCCTCGACAGGCACCGGGGAGCTGTACTTC. This gives the protein CASSPSTGTGELYF. The variable domain in full, with the rest retrieved from reference TRBV11-3 and TRBJ2-7, is EAGVVQSPRYKIIEKKQPVAFWCNPISGHNTLYWYLQNLGQGPELLIRYENEEAVDDSQLPKDRFSAERLKGVDSTLKIQPAELGDSAVYLCASSPSTGTGELYFGPGTRLTVT.

The CDR3 protein is CASSLVASTGELFF. CDR3 in DNA: TGTGCCAGCAGCTTGGTCGCGAGCACCGGGGAGCTGTTTTTT. The chain recombines TRBV5-6 with TRBJ2-2; D uncertain. The V end lost 0 bases, the J end lost 4 bases, and 7 bases lay between the germline ends. CDR1 is SGHDT and CDR2 is YYEEEE in the germline V gene. CDR3 length equals 14 residues.

The rearrangement uses TRBV7-9 and TRBJ2-5; D is unresolved. CDR1 is SEHNR and CDR2 is FQNEAQ in the germline V gene (reference sequence). The CDR3 spans 13 residues. Trimming took off 2 bases at V and 1 base at J, with 5 bases between the two ends. The CDR3 bases are TGTGCCAGCAGCTTATTGGCCCAAGAGACCCAGTACTTC. The encoded protein is CASSLLAQETQYF.

The rearrangement links TRBV3-1 (or the pseudogene TRBV3-2) to TRBJ2-1; 11 bases match TRBD2. Trimming removed 1 base from V and 4 bases from J; junction bases left unmatched: 6. This CDR3 spans 17 amino acids. Germline lookup yields CDR1 LGHDT and CDR2 YNNKEL (reference sequence). The chain's CDR3 is CASSQVGGTSGYNEQFF. The CDR3 DNA follows: TGTGCCAGCAGCCAAGTAGGGGGGACTAGCGGTTACAATGAGCAGTTCTTC.

The V gene is TRBV21-1, the J gene TRBJ1-1; the table gives TRBD1 as D, unverified against the DNA. TRBV21-1 corresponds to a pseudogene. CDR3 length: 15 amino acids. CDR3 bases: TGTGCCAGCAGCAAAAATTTTGGAGGACAGGGGGGAGCTTTCTTT. Translation: CASSKNFGGQGGAFF.

V usage is TRBV20-1 and J usage is TRBJ2-3, with 8 bases that match TRBD2. CDR1 and CDR2 from the germline V gene are DFQATT and SNEGSKA (reference sequence). The CDR3 consists of 15 residues. The J segment lost 6 bases and the V segment lost 3 bases, leaving 11 bases of the junction unmatched. Here the CDR3 reads CSASDPPGGPDTQYF. The CDR3 bases are TGCAGTGCTAGTGACCCTCCGGGGGGGCCCGATACGCAGTATTTT.

The CDR3 loop is CASSVAQTSAGGNTQYF. CDR3 sequence (DNA): TGTGCCAGCAGCGTAGCCCAGACTAGCGCGGGCGGGAATACGCAGTATTTT. V usage is TRBV9 and J usage is TRBJ2-3; 8 bases fit TRBD2. The J segment lost 7 bases and the V segment lost 0 bases, leaving 13 bases of the junction unmatched. The CDR3 runs to 17 residues. In germline, CDR1 is SGDLS, CDR2 YYNGEE.

About this clone: An end of the junction does not agree with germline; a read error may underlie this. The chain joins TRBV19 to TRBJ2-2; 8 bases are a match to TRBD1. Germline V gene data show CDR1 as LNHDA and CDR2 as SQIVND (reference sequence). This CDR3 spans 16 amino acids. The CDR3 nucleotides are TGTGCCAGTAGTGTAGACAGGGGAACGAACACCGGGGAGCTGTTTTTT. Translating it yields CASSVDRGTNTGELFF.

The chain is built from TRBV9 and TRBJ2-1, with 7 bases matching TRBD2. The CDR3 runs to 16 residues. CDR1 and CDR2 (germline): SGDLS, YYNGEE. Unmatched junction bases numbered 10, after V lost 4 bases and J lost 3 bases. The CDR3 here is CASSPMGTIFYNEQFF. The CDR3 DNA is TGTGCCAGCAGCCCGATGGGGACTATCTTCTACAATGAGCAGTTCTTC.

The CDR3 DNA reads as TGTGCCAGCAGCGGGCAGGTGGGGACAGCCTACTCTGGGGCCAACGTCCTGACTTTC. This sequence encodes CASSGQVGTAYSGANVLTF. V is TRBV7-9 and J is TRBJ2-6; 7 positions agree with TRBD1. Germline loops: CDR1 SEHNR, CDR2 FQNEAQ (reference sequence). Trimming at V came to 5 bases and at J to 0 bases, leaving 13 bases not matched to a gene. The CDR3 spans 19 residues.

The V and J genes are TRBV19 and TRBJ2-2; D uncertain. Per the germline V gene, CDR1 is LNHDA and CDR2 is SQIVND (reference sequence). The length of the CDR3 is 13 residues. The ends were cut back, 3 bases at V and 5 bases at J, with 7 bases in the middle. As DNA, the CDR3 is TGTGCCAGTAGTATTCAAGCAACCGGGGAGCTGTTTTTT. Translating gives CASSIQATGELFF.